This TCR beta chain was profiled in a study of cytomegalovirus exposure and HLA in healthy donors. CDR3 length: 15 amino acids. Germline lookup yields CDR1 SGHRS and CDR2 YFSETQ. V gave up 3 bases and J gave up 2 bases; unmatched junction bases: 4. This clone was counted a single time. As yet, its antigen is unknown. General study points: Earlier analysis looked at TCR beta V segments, and most were productive about 90% or about 30% of the time. TCR beta chains numbering more than 150 were designated cytomegalovirus-associated. The likely origin of a cluster of highly shared sequence variants was a sequencing artifact.

Primers: 60 Vbeta forward and 13 Jbeta reverse. Using immunoSEQ multiplex PCR, the repertoire was profiled, and TCRdb retains in-frame clones only, with some absent. The sample has about 160,000 clones, about two thirds seen once; the top ten hold over 2.5%. This sequence joins TRBV5-1 and TRBJ2-1; the match to TRBD1 covers 8 bases. Sequenced sample: PBMCs. The source of this sequence is a woman between 25 and 40 years old in good health and CMV-seronegative. The CDR3 DNA sequence: TGCGCCAGCAGCTGGGCGGGACAGGCCTACAATGAGCAGTTCTTC. As protein: CASSWAGQAYNEQFF.